This TCR beta chain was retrieved from a study of shared clonotypes between healthy human individuals. TCRdb's copy holds only in-frame clones and misses some; the assay was immunoSEQ multiplex PCR. Among over a million clones listed, around 76% were seen once. The CDR3 sequence is 15 residues long. V lost 5 bases and J 7 bases, leaving 20 bases between the germline ends. Germline CDR1 is MGHDK and CDR2 is SYGVNS. Sequenced: memory CD4+ T cells sorted from blood. Indicated subset: CD45RA-negative fraction. V and J are TRBV25-1 and TRBJ1-1; the D gene is possibly TRBD1 (5 bases). The receptor was isolated from a man between 18 and 35 years old in good health. Here the CDR3 reads CASSQPRGGSIEAFF. CDR3 coding DNA: TGTGCCAGCAGTCAGCCCCGTGGGGGTTCTATTGAAGCTTTCTTT.